The 9 T cell receptor beta chains listed next were all sequenced from one sample in a study of glioma-infiltrating T cells (dated by TCRdb to the mid-2010s). TCRdb lists the instrument as Illumina MiSeq. TCR alpha and beta CDR3 regions were amplified with the iRepertoire nested amplicon-rescue multiplex PCR (arm-PCR) platform from RNA. Using fastp at Q25 and MiXCR, TCRdb reprocessed the public reads and kept productive beta chains. CDR3 protein duplicates are merged, each entry listing the most common genes and DNA. This sample lists about 140,000 distinct CDR3 sequences; approximately 40% were detected once. The ten biggest clones cover around 18% of the sample. Specimen: glioma tissue, nonneoplastic brain tissue, or PBMCs (not recorded which). These TCRs come from a human donor with low-grade glioma or glioblastoma, undergoing nonglioma brain surgery, or in good health (not recorded which).

The J gene is TRBJ2-7, the V gene TRBV20-1, with 8 positions matching TRBD2. The V gene's germline CDR1 is DFQATT and CDR2 SNEGSKA (reference sequence). J lost 2 bases, V lost 2 bases, and 8 bases had no gene match. CDR3 length equals 15 residues. CDR3 bases: TGCAGTGCTAGAAAGGGCAGCGGGAGCCCCTACGAGCAGTACTTC. Translation: CSARKGSGSPYEQYF.

In this sample, this clonotype turned up many times. The V gene is TRBV6-1, the J gene TRBJ2-1, with a weak D call TRBD1 (6 bases). This CDR3 has 14 residues. Germline-derived CDR1 and CDR2 are MNHNS and SASEGT. V lost 6 bases and J lost 1, with 10 bases in between. CDR3 DNA: TGTGCCAGCAGCCCGGACAGTTCCTACAATGAGCAGTTCTTC. Translating it yields CASSPDSSYNEQFF.

This clonotype was observed a handful of times. CDR3 coding DNA: TGTGCCAGCAGTAGGGGCAGCGGCAATCAGCCCCAGCATTTT. Residues: CASSRGSGNQPQHF. The V call is TRBV25-1, the J call TRBJ1-5, with D perhaps matching TRBD1 (5 bases). Germline V gene sequence: CDR1 MGHDK, CDR2 SYGVNS. This CDR3 region has 14 residues. The V end was cut by 5 bases, the J end by 2 bases, with 10 bases between.

This chain uses TRBV6-6 with TRBJ1-2; D is undetermined. There are 14 residues in the CDR3. Trimming removed 7 bases from V and 9 bases from J, with 21 bases in between. CDR1 is MNHNY and CDR2 is SVGAGI in the germline V gene (reference sequence). CDR3 bases: TGTGCCAGCAACCAGGTGGACTTCACTCCTCGCTACACCTTC. It translates to CASNQVDFTPRYTF.

This clonotype was recorded a few times. V usage is TRBV28 and J usage is TRBJ1-5, with 7 bases identical to TRBD1. V trimming: 5 bases; J trimming: 0 bases; junction bases outside the gene matches: 7. The CDR3 consists of 16 residues. Germline assignment: CDR1 MDHEN and CDR2 SYDVKM. In nucleotides, the CDR3 is TGTGCCAGCAGTCCAATGGGACAGTATAGCAATCAGCCCCAGCATTTT. Translating gives CASSPMGQYSNQPQHF.

This clonotype was counted between two and nine times. This chain links TRBV6-1 with TRBJ1-3; no definite D call. This CDR3 is built from 16 residues. From germline, CDR1 is MNHNS and CDR2 SASEGT. Between the trimmed V and J ends, which lost 7 bases and 4 bases, there was a span of 20 bases. The DNA of the CDR3 is TGTGCCAGCACCACGGGAAGGACGCCGCCAGGAAACACCATATATTTT. This codes for CASTTGRTPPGNTIYF.

This clonotype has ten or more counts. The V gene is TRBV6-2 or TRBV6-3, the J gene TRBJ1-6; the D gene is possibly TRBD1 (6 bases). CDR1 is MNHEY and CDR2 is SVGEGT in the germline V gene. V was shortened by 0 bases and J by 7 bases, with 10 bases between the two germline ends. The CDR3 contains 15 residues. The CDR3 sequence is CASSYSDSFNSPLHF. The CDR3 DNA is TGTGCCAGCAGTTACTCGGACAGCTTCAATTCACCCCTCCACTTT.

About this clonotype itself: Its ends do not fully match the called genes, so a read error is possible. The CDR3 DNA sequence: TGCGCCCTCCAACCTGGCGATAGCTCCTACAATGAGCGGTTCTTC. Residues: CALQPGDSSYNERFF. The gene calls are TRBV10-2 and TRBJ2-1; no clear D gene. Looked up from germline, CDR1 is WSHSY and CDR2 is SAAADI. There are 15 residues in the CDR3.

The V gene is TRBV7-8, the J gene TRBJ2-3; D is uncertain. This CDR3 is 13 amino acids long. Trimming took 0 bases from V and 5 from J, leaving 6 bases between them. From germline, CDR1 is SGHVS and CDR2 FQNEAQ. The CDR3 DNA sequence: TGTGCCAGCAGCTTAGCGCCGGGAGATACGCAGTATTTT. Translating it yields CASSLAPGDTQYF.